This entry is about one T cell receptor beta chain. The data are from a study of blood T cell repertoires in COVID-19. Study context: The United States, Italy and Spain were the sources of the acute and convalescent COVID-19 samples.

V dropped 0 bases and J dropped 0 bases, with 10 bases sitting between them. The CDR3 consists of 16 residues. In germline, CDR1 is SGHRS, CDR2 YFSETQ. Original handling: Amplification from reference gene primers served as the basis for estimated nucleated cell counts. The table came from immunoSEQ multiplex PCR; TCRdb's copy has only in-frame clones and leaves some out. The V and J calls and clone size come from that table; D and trimming were worked out from the DNA. The top ten clones hold roughly 11% of a sample with under 200,000 clones, 84% of them seen once. This sequence joins TRBV5-1 and TRBJ1-3; D possibly corresponds to TRBD1 (6 bases). The clonotype comes from a man aged 70 or older with active or convalescent COVID-19. Sequences were obtained from peripheral blood. The CDR3 coding sequence is TGCGCCAGCAGCTTGGAGATGGGGGCCTCTGGAAACACCATATATTTT. Its protein product is CASSLEMGASGNTIYF.